This T cell receptor beta chain was identified in a study of T cells and Merkel cell carcinoma outcomes. Clones were sequenced by immunoSEQ multiplex PCR, and TCRdb holds only the in-frame ones, with some missing. The repertoire holds 12,000 or so clones, with roughly 95% as singletons. In the case of this clone: Its antigen is as yet unknown. One junction end does not reproduce the germline sequence, and a read error may be involved.

General observations from the study: Reportedly, T-cell repertoire with density predicts Merkel cell carcinoma outcomes.

The source material was tumor tissue from Merkel cell carcinoma. This clonotype was obtained from a human donor with Merkel cell carcinoma.

The CDR3 nucleotides read TGTGCCAGCGCGGGACAGGGGATCTCCAACGAGCAGTACTTC. It yields the protein CASAGQGISNEQYF. V is TRBV2 and J is TRBJ2-7, with 10 bases fitting TRBD1. The CDR3 spans 14 residues. Germline assignment: CDR1 SNHLY and CDR2 FYNNEI.